The 6 T cell receptor delta chains below come from one sample, sequenced in a study of γδ T cells in repeated Plasmodium falciparum infection. TCRdb redid the clone calls on the multiplex PCR reads with CATT. Of 45,000 to 60,000 delta-chain clones listed, roughly 1.9% were seen once; the top ten hold around 24%. Bulk repertoires came from Vgamma9/Vdelta2+ or Vdelta2-negative gammadelta T cells flow-sorted from PBMC. The specimen was gamma-delta T cells from blood. The receptor set was obtained from a pool of human donors (malaria-infected and uninfected, not separated).

This clone appeared many times. It differs at one base from a far larger clone, so likely a read error. This sample also contains other DNA sequences that code for the same CDR3. The genes are TRDV1 and TRDJ1; TRDD3 matches at 9 bases. Germline values: CDR1 TSWWSYY, CDR2 QGS. The CDR3 totals 20 residues. After removal of 3 bases from V and 8 bases from J, the junction contained 25 bases not matched to a gene. The CDR3 nucleotides are TGTGCTCTTGGGGAGCCACTGAGTTTTTGGGGGATAAAAGTTGTTTCGAAACTCATCTTT. This encodes CALGEPLSFWGIKVVSKLIF.

With regard to this clone: The protein recorded in TCRdb matches a much larger clone and deviates from this DNA's translation at residue 10, suggesting a read error; the protein here is obtained by translating the DNA. This chain connects TRDV1 to TRDJ1; TRDD3 agrees at 9 bases. TCRdb is silent on the J gene; assignment here came from matching the DNA to germline. In germline, CDR1 is TSWWSYY, CDR2 QGS. The trim removed 0 bases at V and 4 bases at J, leaving 18 bases unmatched. The CDR3 has 20 amino acids. The CDR3 nucleotides are TGTGCTCTTGGGGAACTAGAACCGTACCGGGGGATACCTCGTATCGATAAACTCATCTTT. It codes for CALGELEPYRGIPRIDKLIF.

There are a few counts of this clone. TCRdb assigns this DNA the protein of a much larger clone, which departs from its translation at residue 4; this likely reflects a read error, and the protein shown comes from translating the DNA. The chain is built from TRDV1 and TRDJ1; 13 bases map to TRDD3. Because TCRdb records no J gene, it was assigned here through a match of the DNA to germline. The CDR3 runs 23 residues. Germline V gives CDR1 TSWWSYY, CDR2 QGS. In DNA form, the CDR3 reads TGTGCTCTTAGGGACCCGACCCCATCCCGTACTGGGGGATACGCGGGGTACACCGATAAACTCATCTTT. Amino acid sequence: CALRDPTPSRTGGYAGYTDKLIF.

This clone was observed at least ten times. A far more abundant clone sits one base away, making this likely a read error. This sample includes further DNA sequences coding for the same CDR3. This rearrangement joins TRDV2 to TRDJ1; D is unclear. This CDR3 has 17 amino acids. From germline, CDR1 is GEAIGNYY and CDR2 EKD. The CDR3 sequence: CACDTVDKGTHTDKLIF. The CDR3 DNA follows: TGTGCCTGTGACACCGTCGATAAAGGTACACACACCGATAAACTCATCTTC.

This clone was detected many times. TCRdb's listed protein matches a much larger clone and diverges from this DNA's translation at residue 9, likely through a read error; the protein shown comes from the DNA. The V call is TRDV2, the J call TRDJ1, with unresolved D. As TCRdb names no J gene, one was assigned here on the basis of a DNA match to germline. Germline V CDR1 and CDR2: GEAIGNYY, EKD. V was shortened by 0 bases and J by 0 bases, with 10 bases between the two germline ends. The CDR3 is 15 amino acids. The CDR3 DNA is TGTGCCTGTGACACCGTGTCCTCCTACACCGATAAACTCATCTTT. The encoded protein is CACDTVSSYTDKLIF.

A note on this clone: The protein held in TCRdb is that of a much larger clone and does not match this DNA's translation at residue 15, likely because of a read error; the protein shown is translated from the DNA. The chain joins TRDV2 to TRDJ3; D may be TRDD3 (5 bases). TCRdb lists no J gene, so it was determined here by aligning the DNA to germline. This CDR3 comprises 18 residues. Germline CDR1 and CDR2: GEAIGNYY and EKD. CDR3 coding DNA: TGTGCCTGTGACACCGTTAGGGACCGTACCTGGGACACCCGACGGATGTTTTTC. Protein sequence: CACDTVRDRTWDTRRMFF.